These T cell receptor beta chains were read from a single sample in a study of post-analysis software for immune sequencing data. TCRdb reprocessed the PCR reads via MiXCR and lists one record per CDR3 protein. The sample holds some 690,000 distinct CDR3 sequences, roughly 30% seen once. Sequenced sample: blood. Every receptor here comes from a girl between 10 and 17 years old with multiple sclerosis. Each CDR3 is given with its conserved first and last residue. D genes are given only for firm matches. Clone sizes are given selectively: once, few, many, or a class where the clone is expanded.

cdr3_length: 16; clone_size: -; j_call: TRBJ1-2; d_call: TRBD1; v_call: TRBV4-1; cdr3_aa: CASSQDRGQPPEGYTF; cdr3_nt: TGCGCCAGCAGCCAAGATAGGGGACAGCCACCTGAGGGCTACACCTTC
cdr3_length: 14; clone_size: many; j_call: TRBJ2-7; d_call: TRBD1; v_call: TRBV5-1; cdr3_aa: CASSLRTGSYEQYF; cdr3_nt: TGCGCCAGCAGCCTCCGGACAGGCTCCTACGAGCAGTACTTC
cdr3_length: 19; clone_size: few; j_call: TRBJ2-1; d_call: -; v_call: TRBV20-1; cdr3_aa: CSARDRSSRRPSSYNEQFF; cdr3_nt: TGCAGTGCTAGAGATCGTTCTAGCAGGAGGCCGAGCTCCTACAATGAGCAGTTCTTC
cdr3_length: 12; clone_size: -; j_call: TRBJ1-2; d_call: -; v_call: TRBV29-1; cdr3_aa: CSVVYPPYGYTF; cdr3_nt: TGCAGCGTTGTTTACCCTCCCTATGGCTACACCTTC
cdr3_length: 12; clone_size: many; j_call: TRBJ2-7; d_call: TRBD1; v_call: TRBV10-3; cdr3_aa: CAISESGQVQYF; cdr3_nt: TGTGCCATCAGTGAGTCGGGACAGGTGCAGTACTTC
cdr3_length: 18; clone_size: -; j_call: TRBJ2-7; d_call: -; v_call: TRBV3-1; cdr3_aa: CASSQEPWGRTSPYEQYF; cdr3_nt: TGTGCCAGCAGCCAAGAACCCTGGGGGCGGACCTCCCCCTACGAGCAGTACTTC
cdr3_length: 14; clone_size: -; j_call: TRBJ1-1; d_call: -; v_call: TRBV13; cdr3_aa: CASSLVGYGTEAFF; cdr3_nt: TGTGCCAGCAGCTTAGTGGGTTACGGCACTGAAGCTTTCTTT
cdr3_length: 15; clone_size: -; j_call: TRBJ2-2; d_call: TRBD2; v_call: TRBV7-6; cdr3_aa: CASSSSGANTGELFF; cdr3_nt: TGTGCCAGCAGCTCTAGCGGGGCGAACACCGGGGAGCTGTTTTTT
cdr3_length: 12; clone_size: few; j_call: TRBJ1-5; d_call: -; v_call: TRBV10-3; cdr3_aa: CASGTVNQPQHF; cdr3_nt: TGTGCCAGCGGGACGGTGAATCAGCCCCAGCATTTT
cdr3_length: 13; clone_size: -; j_call: TRBJ1-1; d_call: -; v_call: TRBV15; cdr3_aa: CATAPRGNTEAFF; cdr3_nt: TGTGCCACCGCCCCTAGGGGAAACACTGAAGCTTTCTTT
cdr3_length: 15; clone_size: -; j_call: TRBJ2-3; d_call: -; v_call: TRBV7-2; cdr3_aa: CASSTDRHGTDTQYF; cdr3_nt: TGTGCCAGCAGCACAGACCGACACGGGACAGATACGCAGTATTTT
cdr3_length: 14; clone_size: -; j_call: TRBJ2-3; d_call: -; v_call: TRBV10-3; cdr3_aa: CAIAAGRSTDTQYF; cdr3_nt: TGTGCCATCGCGGCCGGTAGAAGCACAGATACGCAGTATTTT
cdr3_length: 16; clone_size: few; j_call: TRBJ2-1; d_call: TRBD2; v_call: TRBV10-3; cdr3_aa: CAISEPAGRSYDEQFF; cdr3_nt: TGTGCCATCAGTGAGCCAGCGGGGAGGTCCTACGATGAGCAGTTCTTC
cdr3_length: 16; clone_size: -; j_call: TRBJ2-1; d_call: TRBD1; v_call: TRBV24-1; cdr3_aa: CATSDAGTATYNEQFF; cdr3_nt: TGTGCCACCAGTGACGCCGGGACAGCTACTTACAATGAGCAGTTCTTC
cdr3_length: 15; clone_size: few; j_call: TRBJ1-6; d_call: -; v_call: TRBV6-6; cdr3_aa: CASSYPTDSDSPLHF; cdr3_nt: TGTGCCAGCAGTTACCCTACAGATAGTGATTCACCCCTCCACTTT
cdr3_length: 12; clone_size: few; j_call: TRBJ2-7; d_call: -; v_call: TRBV20-1; cdr3_aa: CSAQTDHYEQYF; cdr3_nt: TGCAGTGCTCAAACAGACCACTACGAGCAGTACTTC
cdr3_length: 14; clone_size: -; j_call: TRBJ2-7; d_call: TRBD2; v_call: TRBV4-1; cdr3_aa: CASSRTSEAYEQYF; cdr3_nt: TGCGCCAGCAGCCGGACTAGCGAGGCCTACGAGCAGTACTTC
cdr3_length: 14; clone_size: few; j_call: TRBJ2-1; d_call: -; v_call: TRBV20-1; cdr3_aa: CSARLGSRYNEQFF; cdr3_nt: TGCAGTGCTAGACTGGGGTCGAGGTACAATGAGCAGTTCTTC
cdr3_length: 13; clone_size: many; j_call: TRBJ2-1; d_call: TRBD1; v_call: TRBV2; cdr3_aa: CASGSTGVDEQFF; cdr3_nt: TGTGCCAGCGGATCGACAGGGGTGGATGAGCAGTTCTTC
cdr3_length: 15; clone_size: -; j_call: TRBJ2-2; d_call: TRBD2; v_call: TRBV5-1; cdr3_aa: CASSWTSGRTGGLFF; cdr3_nt: TGCGCCAGCAGCTGGACTAGCGGGAGAACCGGGGGGCTGTTTTTT
cdr3_length: 13; clone_size: few; j_call: TRBJ1-4; d_call: -; v_call: TRBV6-5; cdr3_aa: CASSSGANEKLFF; cdr3_nt: TGTGCCAGCAGCTCAGGGGCTAATGAAAAACTGTTTTTT
cdr3_length: 13; clone_size: -; j_call: TRBJ1-1; d_call: -; v_call: TRBV5-5; cdr3_aa: CASSFKGNTEAFF; cdr3_nt: TGTGCCAGCAGCTTCAAGGGGAACACTGAAGCTTTCTTT
cdr3_length: 13; clone_size: -; j_call: TRBJ2-5; d_call: -; v_call: TRBV6-5; cdr3_aa: CASTRTSQETQYF; cdr3_nt: TGTGCCAGCACACGGACCAGCCAAGAGACCCAGTACTTC
cdr3_length: 13; clone_size: few; j_call: TRBJ2-7; d_call: TRBD1; v_call: TRBV25-1; cdr3_aa: CAGGTGGIYEQYF; cdr3_nt: TGTGCCGGAGGGACAGGGGGCATCTACGAGCAGTACTTC
cdr3_length: 12; clone_size: -; j_call: TRBJ1-2; d_call: -; v_call: TRBV20-1; cdr3_aa: CSAPLDNYGYTF; cdr3_nt: TGCAGTGCCCCGCTCGATAACTATGGCTACACCTTC
cdr3_length: 16; clone_size: many; j_call: TRBJ2-6; d_call: -; v_call: TRBV29-1; cdr3_aa: CSVERDTDSGANVLTF; cdr3_nt: TGCAGCGTTGAAAGGGATACCGACTCTGGGGCCAACGTCCTGACTTTC
cdr3_length: 15; clone_size: -; j_call: TRBJ1-2; d_call: -; v_call: TRBV20-1; cdr3_aa: CSARPTLGPNYGYTF; cdr3_nt: TGCAGTGCCAGGCCCACCTTAGGACCTAACTATGGCTACACCTTC
cdr3_length: 11; clone_size: many; j_call: TRBJ2-7; d_call: -; v_call: TRBV6-5; cdr3_aa: CASKGLYEQYF; cdr3_nt: TGTGCCAGCAAGGGACTTTACGAGCAGTACTTC
cdr3_length: 12; clone_size: few; j_call: TRBJ2-3; d_call: -; v_call: TRBV5-5; cdr3_aa: CASSSPRDTQYF; cdr3_nt: TGTGCCAGCAGCTCCCCTCGAGATACGCAGTATTTT
cdr3_length: 13; clone_size: few; j_call: TRBJ1-1; d_call: -; v_call: TRBV20-1; cdr3_aa: CSASQFRGSEAFF; cdr3_nt: TGCAGTGCTAGTCAGTTCAGGGGTTCTGAAGCTTTCTTT
cdr3_length: 16; clone_size: few; j_call: TRBJ2-2; d_call: TRBD2; v_call: TRBV5-1; cdr3_aa: CASSRGLAGAAGELFF; cdr3_nt: TGCGCCAGCAGCCGGGGACTAGCGGGAGCAGCCGGGGAGCTGTTTTTT
cdr3_length: 15; clone_size: -; j_call: TRBJ2-7; d_call: TRBD1; v_call: TRBV5-1; cdr3_aa: CASSSDRGPDNEQYF; cdr3_nt: TGCGCCAGCAGCTCTGACAGGGGGCCGGACAATGAGCAGTACTTC
cdr3_length: 16; clone_size: -; j_call: TRBJ2-3; d_call: TRBD2; v_call: TRBV10-3; cdr3_aa: CAISPGLAGAADTQYF; cdr3_nt: TGTGCCATCAGTCCGGGACTAGCGGGAGCGGCAGATACGCAGTATTTT
cdr3_length: 14; clone_size: -; j_call: TRBJ1-6; d_call: -; v_call: TRBV10-3; cdr3_aa: CATGDSSYNSPLHF; cdr3_nt: TGTGCCACAGGAGATAGCTCCTATAATTCACCCCTCCACTTT
cdr3_length: 15; clone_size: few; j_call: TRBJ2-3; d_call: TRBD1; v_call: TRBV7-2; cdr3_aa: CASSTRQGVGDTQYF; cdr3_nt: TGTGCCAGCAGCACACGGCAGGGGGTTGGGGATACGCAGTATTTT
cdr3_length: 14; clone_size: few; j_call: TRBJ2-7; d_call: TRBD1; v_call: TRBV18; cdr3_aa: CASSPRGQQYEQYF; cdr3_nt: TGTGCCAGCTCACCGAGGGGACAGCAGTACGAGCAGTACTTC
cdr3_length: 19; clone_size: few; j_call: TRBJ2-5; d_call: -; v_call: TRBV7-8; cdr3_aa: CASSLFPPGRRAPSKTQYF; cdr3_nt: TGTGCCAGCAGCTTATTCCCGCCGGGCCGGCGGGCACCAAGCAAGACCCAGTACTTC
cdr3_length: 11; clone_size: many; j_call: TRBJ2-3; d_call: -; v_call: TRBV20-1; cdr3_aa: CRAARTDTQYF; cdr3_nt: TGCAGGGCGGCACGTACAGATACGCAGTATTTT
cdr3_length: 16; clone_size: few; j_call: TRBJ1-5; d_call: -; v_call: TRBV20-1; cdr3_aa: CSATQNHQKFNQPQHF; cdr3_nt: TGCAGTGCTACCCAAAACCACCAGAAGTTCAATCAGCCCCAGCATTTT
cdr3_length: 14; clone_size: once; j_call: TRBJ2-5; d_call: TRBD2; v_call: TRBV20-1; cdr3_aa: CSARAGGLQETQYF; cdr3_nt: TGCAGTGCTAGGGCGGGGGGACTCCAAGAGACCCAGTACTTC
cdr3_length: 17; clone_size: -; j_call: TRBJ2-2; d_call: TRBD2; v_call: TRBV6-6; cdr3_aa: CASSSPGLAGGGGELFF; cdr3_nt: TGTGCCAGCAGTTCCCCCGGACTAGCGGGAGGTGGCGGGGAGCTGTTTTTT
cdr3_length: 17; clone_size: -; j_call: TRBJ2-4; d_call: TRBD1; v_call: TRBV27; cdr3_aa: CASEGAGGHKAKNIQYF; cdr3_nt: TGTGCCAGCGAGGGGGCTGGGGGACATAAAGCCAAAAACATTCAGTACTTC
cdr3_length: 16; clone_size: -; j_call: TRBJ2-3; d_call: TRBD1; v_call: TRBV10-3; cdr3_aa: CAISTGTAPHTDTQYF; cdr3_nt: TGTGCCATCAGTACCGGGACAGCACCGCACACAGATACGCAGTATTTT
cdr3_length: 13; clone_size: -; j_call: TRBJ2-2; d_call: -; v_call: TRBV3-1; cdr3_aa: CASSQGIQDQLFF; cdr3_nt: TGTGCCAGCAGCCAGGGAATCCAGGATCAGCTGTTTTTT
cdr3_length: 11; clone_size: -; j_call: TRBJ2-5; d_call: -; v_call: TRBV20-1; cdr3_aa: CSARPGETQYF; cdr3_nt: TGCAGTGCTAGACCCGGAGAGACCCAGTACTTC
cdr3_length: 15; clone_size: -; j_call: TRBJ1-2; d_call: -; v_call: TRBV4-1; cdr3_aa: CASNSPGRSGLGYTF; cdr3_nt: TGCGCCAGCAACTCACCGGGCCGGTCTGGTCTTGGCTACACCTTC
cdr3_length: 15; clone_size: few; j_call: TRBJ2-1; d_call: -; v_call: TRBV7-2; cdr3_aa: CASSLVQGPFYEQFF; cdr3_nt: TGTGCCAGCAGCTTAGTGCAGGGCCCTTTCTATGAGCAGTTCTTC
cdr3_length: 13; clone_size: -; j_call: TRBJ1-2; d_call: -; v_call: TRBV7-2; cdr3_aa: CASRLRDVYGYTF; cdr3_nt: TGTGCCAGCAGACTCCGGGACGTGTATGGCTACACCTTC